Included here is one T cell receptor beta chain sequence, with context. The ends lost 8 bases at V and 7 bases at J; junction bases unmatched: 9. Germline V gives CDR1 LGHDT, CDR2 YNNKEL (reference sequence). The CDR3 runs 13 residues. These data are taken from a study of blood T cell repertoires in COVID-19. Overall study: In each case, the material was cDNA or gDNA derived from T cells, B-cell-depleted T cells, or PBMCs.

How the authors handled the data: Reference gene primer amplification gave estimated nucleated cell counts. Profiling relied on immunoSEQ multiplex PCR, and the TCRdb table lists in-frame clones only, not all of them. V and J calls and clone size are copied from that table; D and trimming were computed from the DNA. The sample has roughly 120,000 clones; 85% are singletons. The sample was peripheral blood. The chain couples TRBV3-1 (or the pseudogene TRBV3-2) to TRBJ2-5; TRBD1 matches 8 bases. The sequence derives from a human donor in a cohort sampled during active COVID-19. CDR3 sequence reads: CASGSGGAGTQYF. The CDR3 region has the DNA TGTGCCAGCGGATCAGGGGGCGCAGGGACCCAGTACTTC.